One and the same sample provided the 22 T cell receptor beta chains below, sequenced in a study of T cell responses to AZD1222 COVID-19 vaccine. Measured with immunoSEQ multiplex PCR; TCRdb has only the in-frame clones, and not every one. Of approximately 130,000 clones listed, 84% are singletons. The sequences come from peripheral blood, collected 28 days after the second AZD1222 dose. These receptors all come from an adult who received the AZD1222 COVID-19 vaccine.

This clone was seen more than once but under ten times. The V gene is TRBV11-2, the J gene TRBJ2-7; 9 bases are a match to TRBD1. Germline V gene lookup returns CDR1 SGHAT and CDR2 FQNNGV. V was pared by 5 bases and J by 7 bases, with 9 bases of the junction left unmatched. This CDR3 spans 14 amino acids. The CDR3 nucleotides read TGTGCCAGCAGCACCGGGACAGGGCGGGGGGAGCAGTACTTC. Its translation: CASSTGTGRGEQYF.

This clone was recorded once. This sequence joins TRBV10-3 and TRBJ2-2, with TRBD1 matching 10 bases. This CDR3 has 17 residues. Germline V gene sequence: CDR1 ENHRY, CDR2 SYGVKD. V lost 9 bases and J lost 5; bases outside the gene matches: 15. The CDR3 nucleotides are TGTGCCATACGGTCAGTTCGACAGGGGGCTTCAACCGGGGAGCTGTTTTTT. This encodes CAIRSVRQGASTGELFF.

The chain has TRBV5-4 and TRBJ2-1; 8 bases are shared with TRBD2. V lost 0 bases, J lost 1 base, and 3 bases stayed unmatched. CDR1 and CDR2 from the germline V gene are SGHNT and YYREEE (reference sequence). The CDR3 spans 16 residues. The CDR3 region is CASSLDGGGSYNEQFF. For the CDR3, the DNA is TGTGCCAGCAGCTTGGACGGCGGGGGGTCCTACAATGAGCAGTTCTTC.

This chain uses TRBV19 with TRBJ1-1; the D is unclear. Germline V gene data show CDR1 as LNHDA and CDR2 as SQIVND (reference sequence). There are 17 residues in the CDR3. V was pared by 3 bases and J by 3 bases, with 20 bases between. The CDR3 coding sequence is TGTGCCAGTAGTATCTTCCGTGGACCGGGAGGAGACACTGAAGCTTTCTTT. Amino acid sequence: CASSIFRGPGGDTEAFF.

The chain combines TRBV9 with TRBJ2-2; D perhaps matches TRBD1 (5 bases). The CDR3 length is 14 residues. Germline V CDR1 and CDR2: SGDLS, YYNGEE. Trimming pared 3 bases from V and 0 bases from J, leaving 6 bases between. Written as DNA, the CDR3 is TGTGCCAGCAGCGAACAGGCGAACACCGGGGAGCTGTTTTTT. It codes for CASSEQANTGELFF.

This clone occurred once. The V and J genes are TRBV28 and TRBJ1-5; no clear D gene. The CDR3 is 15 amino acids. V was clipped by 7 bases and J by 0 bases, with 13 bases between them. Germline V CDR1 and CDR2: MDHEN, SYDVKM. CDR3 nucleotides: TGTGCCAGCACCCTGGGGAGGTTTAGCAATCAGCCCCAGCATTTT. Translation gives CASTLGRFSNQPQHF.

This chain connects TRBV6-1 to TRBJ1-1; 7 positions match TRBD1. Germline-derived CDR1 and CDR2 are MNHNS and SASEGT. The junction had 5 bases not matched to a gene; V was cut back by 0 bases and J by 4 bases. The CDR3 length is 15 residues. The DNA for the CDR3 is TGTGCCAGCAGTGAAGCACAGGGGTGGAGCACTGAAGCTTTCTTT. Its translation: CASSEAQGWSTEAFF.

The rearrangement joins TRBV6-6 to TRBJ2-2; possibly TRBD2 for D (6 bases). This CDR3 spans 16 amino acids. V lost 7 bases and J lost 6, with 21 bases in between. Germline V gives CDR1 MNHNY, CDR2 SVGAGI (reference sequence). CDR3 nucleotides: TGTGCCAGCATCCTCAGAAGCGGGTCCTCCGCCGGGGAGCTGTTTTTT. Translation: CASILRSGSSAGELFF.

The chain joins TRBV7-9 to TRBJ2-7; 7 nucleotides align to TRBD1. With V trimmed by 2 bases and J by 5 bases, 9 bases remained unmatched. CDR3 length equals 15 residues. Germline CDR1 SEHNR, CDR2 FQNEAQ (reference sequence). CDR3 sequence: CASSLKGTVYDEQYF. In DNA, the CDR3 is TGTGCCAGCAGCTTAAAGGGGACAGTCTATGACGAGCAGTACTTC.

The CDR3 nucleotides are TGTGCCAGCCTCGACAGGGGGTGGAACACCGGGGAGCTGTTTTTT. This codes for CASLDRGWNTGELFF. The rearrangement joins TRBV6-5 to TRBJ2-2; 9 bases map to TRBD1. CDR1 is MNHEY, CDR2 SVGAGI, per germline. The CDR3 length is 15 residues. V shed 8 bases and J 1 base; nucleotides not matched to a gene: 5.

The gene calls are TRBV27 and TRBJ2-7; a possible D gene is TRBD1 (6 bases). The CDR3 runs to 14 residues. Germline values: CDR1 MNHEY, CDR2 SMNVEV (reference sequence). V lost 6 bases to trimming and J lost 6 bases, with 18 bases between them. The CDR3 DNA sequence: TGTGCCAGCAGATTCCGACAGGCTCAAGCCGAGCAGTACTTC. Translating it yields CASRFRQAQAEQYF.

V is TRBV30 and J is TRBJ1-3; no reliable D call. Trimming cost V 5 bases and J 4 bases, with 6 bases left between them. CDR1 GTSNPN and CDR2 SVGIG come from the germline V gene (reference sequence). CDR3 length: 11 amino acids. This chain's CDR3 is CAWGGGNTIYF. The DNA of the CDR3 is TGTGCCTGGGGAGGGGGAAACACCATATATTTT.

V gene TRBV9 combines with J gene TRBJ1-6; D gene uncertain. There are 14 residues in the CDR3. With 0 bases removed from V and 7 bases from J, the gap between germline ends came to 8 bases. The germline CDR1 and CDR2 sequences are SGDLS and YYNGEE. In DNA, the CDR3 is TGTGCCAGCAGCGTAGAAGGCAGGAATTCACCCCTCCACTTT. Translation gives CASSVEGRNSPLHF.

The V call is TRBV7-2, the J call TRBJ2-2; tentative D call: TRBD1 (5 bases). The V end was cut by 5 bases, the J end by 4 bases, with 17 bases between. The CDR3 spans 16 residues. CDR1 and CDR2 (germline): SGHTA, FQGNSA. The CDR3 here is CASSPRAPRATGELFF. In DNA, the CDR3 is TGTGCCAGCAGCCCCAGGGCGCCCAGAGCCACCGGGGAGCTGTTTTTT.

V is TRBV7-2 and J is TRBJ1-6; D is undetermined. This CDR3 has 14 amino acids. V lost 0 bases and J lost 8, with 8 bases in between. The germline V gene encodes CDR1 SGHTA and CDR2 FQGNSA. Here the CDR3 reads CASSLAAGDSPLHF. DNA for the CDR3: TGTGCCAGCAGCTTAGCTGCGGGCGATTCACCCCTCCACTTT.

As to this clone: The junction does not match germline at one end; this may be a read error. The chain carries TRBV28 and TRBJ1-1, with D perhaps TRBD1 (6 bases). The CDR3 length is 14 residues. Germline values: CDR1 MDHEN, CDR2 SYDVKM. CDR3 coding DNA: TGTGCCAGCAGTTCCCTCGGGGGGGCCACTAAAGCTTTCTTT. It codes for CASSSLGGATKAFF.

This clone came up a few times. V and J are TRBV19 and TRBJ2-2, with 7 positions matching TRBD2. The V gene's germline CDR1 is LNHDA and CDR2 SQIVND (reference sequence). The CDR3 is made up of 14 amino acids. V gave up 6 bases and J gave up 3 bases; unmatched junction bases: 4. The CDR3, as DNA: TGTGCCAGTAGGATCGCGGGGGACACCGGGGAGCTGTTTTTT. It codes for CASRIAGDTGELFF. Combining the CDR3 with reference TRBV19 and TRBJ2-2 gives the whole variable domain DGGITQSPKYLFRKEGQNVTLSCEQNLNHDAMYWYRQDPGQGLRLIYYSQIVNDFQKGDIAEGYSVSREKKESFPLTVTSAQKNPTAFYLCASRIAGDTGELFFGEGSRLTVL.

The CDR3 DNA follows: TGTGCCAGCAGCGTAAGGTCTAGCGGGCCAGATACGCAGTATTTT. As protein: CASSVRSSGPDTQYF. The chain combines TRBV9 with TRBJ2-3; TRBD2 agrees at 8 bases. J was trimmed by 4 bases and V by 1 base; bases with no gene match: 5. Germline values: CDR1 SGDLS, CDR2 YYNGEE. The CDR3 is made up of 15 amino acids.

The J gene is TRBJ2-5, the V gene TRBV15; unclear D gene. The CDR3 extends over 13 amino acids. Germline CDR1 LNHNV, CDR2 YYDKDF (reference sequence). V gave up 2 bases and J gave up 4 bases, with 8 bases separating them. CDR3 nucleotide sequence: TGTGCCACCAGCAGACTGGGCGGAGAGACCCAGTACTTC. Protein: CATSRLGGETQYF.

This clone appeared a single time. The V call is TRBV3-1 (or the pseudogene TRBV3-2), the J call TRBJ2-1, with D tentatively TRBD1 (6 bases). The V end was cut by 5 bases, the J end by 6 bases, with 17 bases between. CDR1 LGHDT and CDR2 YNNKEL come from the germline V gene (reference sequence). The CDR3 runs to 15 residues. The CDR3, as DNA: TGTGCCAGCAGCTCACACAACAGGGAAGGCAATGAGCAGTTCTTC. Residues: CASSSHNREGNEQFF.

This clone has a handful of counts. V and J are TRBV5-4 and TRBJ2-7, with TRBD1 as a possible D gene (6 bases). V lost 2 bases, J lost 6 bases, and 12 bases lay in between. Germline CDR1 reads SGHNT; CDR2 reads YYREEE (reference sequence). This CDR3 is built from 13 residues. The CDR3: CASSFFGGREQYF. CDR3 sequence (DNA): TGTGCCAGCAGCTTTTTTGGGGGCCGCGAGCAGTACTTC. Full variable domain (remainder filled in from reference TRBV5-4 and TRBJ2-7): ETGVTQSPTHLIKTRGQQVTLRCSSQSGHNTVSWYQQALGQGPQFIFQYYREEENGRGNFPPRFSGLQFPNYSSELNVNALELDDSALYLCASSFFGGREQYFGPGTRLTVT.

The J gene is TRBJ1-1, the V gene TRBV28; weak D call: TRBD1 (6 bases). The CDR3 covers 13 residues. Germline V gene sequence: CDR1 MDHEN, CDR2 SYDVKM. Trimming removed 8 bases from V and 3 bases from J, with 13 bases in between. The CDR3 region has the DNA TGTGCCAGCCTGTCGGGACAAGACACTGAAGCTTTCTTT. Protein sequence: CASLSGQDTEAFF.